The 26 T cell receptor beta chains below come from one sample, sequenced in a study of spatial heterogeneity in lung cancer. This sample's time point: blood at routine non-recurrence follow-up after resection. TCRdb analysed the 5' RACE reads with MiXCR anew, one entry per CDR3 protein. This sample has 35,000 to 45,000 distinct CDR3 sequences, with 6.5% to 9.5% found just once. The sequencing here drew on PBMCs, taken at follow-up. The source is a male donor with early-stage non-small cell lung cancer.

This clonotype has ten or more counts. J is TRBJ2-1 and V is TRBV7-6; TRBD2 might be the D (6 bases). Germline V gene lookup returns CDR1 SGHVS and CDR2 FNYEAQ. The CDR3 runs to 13 residues. The V and J ends lost 2 bases and 9 bases respectively, with 11 bases between them. DNA of the CDR3: TGTGCCAGCAGCTTAATCGGGGGTGGTGAGCAGTTCTTC. This translates into CASSLIGGGEQFF. Drawing the rest from reference TRBV7-6 and TRBJ2-1, the complete variable domain is GAGVSQSPRYKVTKRGQDVALRCDPISGHVSLYWYRQALGQGPEFLTYFNYEAQQDKSGLPNDRFSAERPEGSISTLTIQRTEQRDSAMYRCASSLIGGGEQFFGPGTRLTVL.

This sequence joins TRBV18 and TRBJ1-5, with D possibly TRBD1 on 5 matching bases. The CDR3 loop spans 14 amino acids. The V gene's germline CDR1 is KGHSH and CDR2 LQKENI. Trimming removed 3 bases from V and 5 bases from J, with 11 bases in between. In nucleotides, the CDR3 is TGTGCCAGCTCACCTCCCGGGACCGATCAGCCCCAGCATTTT. Encoded protein: CASSPPGTDQPQHF. The complete variable domain, with remaining parts taken from reference TRBV18 and TRBJ1-5, reads NAGVMQNPRHLVRRRGQEARLRCSPMKGHSHVYWYRQLPEEGLKFMVYLQKENIIDESGMPKERFSAEFPKEGPSILRIQQVVRGDSAAYFCASSPPGTDQPQHFGDGTRLSIL.

At least ten counts were recorded for this clonotype. This sequence joins TRBV20-1 and TRBJ2-7, with 7 nucleotides matching TRBD1. Germline CDR1 reads DFQATT; CDR2 reads SNEGSKA (reference sequence). The CDR3 is 14 amino acids. V was clipped by 0 bases and J by 3 bases; unmatched bases: 5. As DNA, the CDR3 is TGCAGTGCTAGAGATCTGGGACAGTACTACGAGCAGTACTTC. Amino acids: CSARDLGQYYEQYF.

This clonotype appeared many times. This sequence joins TRBV9 and TRBJ2-7; TRBD2 aligns across 9 bases. CDR1 and CDR2 from the germline V gene are SGDLS and YYNGEE. J gave up 2 bases and V 0 bases, and 6 bases lay outside the gene matches. The CDR3 has 16 residues. The CDR3 loop reads CASSVGESGGPYEQYF. The CDR3 region has the DNA TGTGCCAGCAGCGTAGGGGAAAGCGGGGGGCCCTACGAGCAGTACTTC.

At least ten counts were recorded for this clonotype. The CDR3 here is CASSSGQGTEAFF. The CDR3 region has the DNA TGTGCCAGCAGTTCGGGACAGGGAACTGAAGCTTTCTTT. The chain has TRBV12-3 or TRBV12-4 and TRBJ1-1, with 9 bases lining up with TRBD1. The CDR3 runs 13 residues. V was pared by 4 bases and J by 5 bases, with 2 bases of the junction left unmatched.

This clonotype was counted ten times or more. The chain uses TRBV7-6 and TRBJ1-3; D might be TRBD1 (5 bases). CDR3 length: 15 residues. Germline CDR1 reads SGHVS; CDR2 reads FNYEAQ. V dropped 2 bases and J dropped 0 bases, with 8 bases sitting between them. This chain's CDR3 is CASSLQGHSGNTIYF. The DNA for the CDR3 is TGTGCCAGCAGCTTACAGGGCCACTCTGGAAACACCATATATTTT.

This clonotype was recorded at least ten times. V usage is TRBV18 and J usage is TRBJ2-1, with 7 bases lining up with TRBD2. The CDR3 consists of 13 residues. With 0 bases clipped from V and 7 bases from J, the junction kept 0 bases outside the gene matches. CDR1 is KGHSH, CDR2 LQKENI, per germline. The CDR3 nucleotides are TGTGCCAGCTCACCACCGGGAGGGAATGAGCAGTTCTTC. Encoded protein: CASSPPGGNEQFF.

In this sample, this clonotype turned up many times. The J gene is TRBJ2-5, the V gene TRBV6-5; the match to TRBD1 covers 7 bases. After removal of 2 bases from V and 2 bases from J, the junction contained 2 bases not matched to a gene. This CDR3 has 14 residues. Germline CDR1 reads MNHEY; CDR2 reads SVGAGI. The CDR3 region has the DNA TGTGCCAGCAGTTACGGGACAGCTCAAGAGACCCAGTACTTC. Translation: CASSYGTAQETQYF.

This clonotype has ten or more counts. The chain has TRBV29-1 and TRBJ1-5; D remains ambiguous. The CDR3 covers 11 residues. V was clipped by 2 bases and J by 12 bases, with 11 bases between them. Germline V gene lookup returns CDR1 SQVTM and CDR2 ANQGSEA. The DNA of the CDR3 is TGCAGCGTTGAAAATTCTGGGATCCAGCATTTT. This sequence encodes CSVENSGIQHF.

The chain couples TRBV9 to TRBJ1-2; D is ambiguous. The length of the CDR3 is 12 residues. Between the trimmed V and J ends, which lost 0 bases and 7 bases, there was a span of 7 bases. Germline CDR1 SGDLS, CDR2 YYNGEE. CDR3 DNA sequence: TGTGCCAGCAGCGTAGAAGGGTCTGGCTACACCTTC. This sequence encodes CASSVEGSGYTF.

This clonotype was seen ten or more times. This sequence joins TRBV4-2 and TRBJ1-3; no clear D gene. The ends were cut back, 1 base at V and 0 bases at J, with 16 bases in the middle. This CDR3 region has 18 residues. In germline, CDR1 is LGHNA, CDR2 YNFKEQ. Here the CDR3 DNA reads TGTGCCAGCAGCCAAGTCGAAACAGCGGTTCGCTCTGGAAACACCATATATTTT. Amino acid sequence: CASSQVETAVRSGNTIYF.

This clonotype has a count of ten or more. The J gene is TRBJ1-1, the V gene TRBV12-3 or TRBV12-4, with TRBD1 matching 7 bases. The V and J ends lost 5 bases and 3 bases, in that order; junction bases with no gene match: 3. This CDR3 contains 13 residues. CDR3 protein: CASSRQGYTEAFF. In DNA, the CDR3 is TGTGCCAGCAGTCGACAGGGATACACTGAAGCTTTCTTT.

The sample holds a few counts of this clonotype. The rearrangement links TRBV6-6 to TRBJ2-2, with D tentatively TRBD2 (5 bases). CDR1 MNHNY and CDR2 SVGAGI come from the germline V gene (reference sequence). V gave up 8 bases and J gave up 1 base, with 11 bases separating them. CDR3 length equals 14 residues. CDR3 sequence: CASERVGNTGELFF. The CDR3 nucleotides read TGTGCCAGCGAGAGGGTGGGGAACACCGGGGAGCTGTTTTTT.

Ten or more counts support this clonotype. The chain uses TRBV11-2 and TRBJ2-1, with TRBD2 identical over 9 bases. The CDR3 is made up of 15 amino acids. V was clipped by 4 bases and J by 7 bases; unmatched bases: 8. CDR1 is SGHAT, CDR2 FQNNGV, per germline. The CDR3, as DNA: TGTGCCAGCAGCTACGGGACTAGCCCATGGAATGAGCAGTTCTTC. It yields the protein CASSYGTSPWNEQFF. Based on the CDR3 plus reference TRBV11-2 and TRBJ2-1, the full variable domain is EAGVAQSPRYKIIEKRQSVAFWCNPISGHATLYWYQQILGQGPKLLIQFQNNGVVDDSQLPKDRFSAERLKGVDSTLKIQPAKLEDSAVYLCASSYGTSPWNEQFFGPGTRLTVL.

Remarks on this clonotype: Given the absence of the conserved phenylalanine or tryptophan at the CDR3 end, a read error is likely. The rearrangement joins TRBV14 to TRBJ2-3; D call uncertain. The V end was cut by 0 bases, the J end by 4 bases, with 11 bases between. Germline CDR1 SGHDN, CDR2 FVKESK. The CDR3 consists of 15 residues. CDR3 loop: CASSQDGYDPDTQYL. The CDR3 DNA is TGTGCCAGCAGCCAAGATGGATACGATCCAGATACGCAGTATTTG.

This clonotype appeared many times. J is TRBJ1-3 and V is TRBV7-3; D is unresolved. The CDR3 length is 13 residues. Per germline, CDR1 SGHTA and CDR2 FQGTGA. The germline V and J ends were trimmed by 4 bases and 4 bases, with 8 bases remaining between them. The CDR3 protein is CASSSTHGNTIYF. CDR3 DNA sequence: TGTGCCAGCAGCTCGACACACGGAAACACCATATATTTT.

This clonotype appeared many times. At one end the junction does not follow the germline gene, possibly because of a read error. The J gene is TRBJ2-3, the V gene TRBV7-7; perhaps TRBD1 as D (5 bases). The CDR3 length is 15 residues. Germline values: CDR1 SSHAT, CDR2 FNYEAQ (reference sequence). CDR3 sequence reads: CASSLREGGTDTQYF. The CDR3 DNA reads as TGTGCTAGCAGCCTCCGTGAAGGGGGCACAGATACGCAGTATTTT.

This clonotype turned up a few times. The chain couples TRBV9 to TRBJ2-2; a possible D gene is TRBD2 (6 bases). Trimming took off 4 bases at V and 0 bases at J, with 10 bases between the two ends. CDR3 length: 15 residues. In germline, CDR1 is SGDLS, CDR2 YYNGEE. This CDR3 is CASSSSGSNTGELFF. CDR3 nucleotide sequence: TGTGCCAGCAGCTCGAGCGGGTCGAACACCGGGGAGCTGTTTTTT.

CDR3 bases: TGTGCCAGCAGCCCTGGGGACTGGGAATTCACAGATACGCAGTATTTT. Amino acids: CASSPGDWEFTDTQYF. The chain has TRBV11-2 and TRBJ2-3; TRBD2 might be the D (6 bases). In germline, CDR1 is SGHAT, CDR2 FQNNGV. The CDR3 loop spans 16 amino acids. Trimming left V 5 bases short and J 2 bases short, with 17 bases between.

Concerning this clonotype itself: One junction end does not reproduce the germline sequence, and a read error may be involved. V and J are TRBV5-5 and TRBJ1-2, with a tentative D call TRBD1 (6 bases). The CDR3 is 18 residues long. CDR1 and CDR2 (germline): SGHKS, YYEKEE (reference sequence). The CDR3 sequence: CTSSLVAQGITILYGYTF. CDR3 DNA sequence: TGTACCAGCAGCTTGGTGGCCCAGGGGATCACAATCCTCTATGGCTACACCTTC.

This clonotype was counted a few times. CDR3 region: CASSFLAGGSPGETQYF. The DNA of the CDR3 is TGTGCCAGCAGCTTCCTAGCGGGGGGGTCCCCAGGGGAGACCCAGTACTTC. The chain joins TRBV5-6 to TRBJ2-5, with 12 bases fitting TRBD2. Germline-derived CDR1 and CDR2 are SGHDT and YYEEEE. The ends lost 2 bases at V and 5 bases at J; junction bases unmatched: 10. This CDR3 comprises 17 residues.

This clonotype was seen at least ten times. The V call is TRBV25-1, the J call TRBJ2-2; possibly TRBD1 or TRBD2 for D (5 bases each). The CDR3 runs 15 residues. Per the germline V gene, CDR1 is MGHDK and CDR2 is SYGVNS. With 1 base removed from V and 2 bases from J, the gap between germline ends came to 8 bases. CDR3: CASSELGDNTGELFF. The CDR3 coding sequence is TGTGCCAGCAGTGAATTGGGGGACAACACCGGGGAGCTGTTTTTT.

This clonotype was seen ten or more times. The chain uses TRBV7-9 and TRBJ2-7, with D perhaps TRBD1 (6 bases). Germline loops: CDR1 SEHNR, CDR2 FQNEAQ (reference sequence). The CDR3 loop spans 13 amino acids. V was shortened by 4 bases and J by 6 bases, with 13 bases between the two germline ends. CDR3 protein: CASSSTGKGEQYF. The CDR3 DNA reads TGTGCCAGCAGCTCAACAGGGAAGGGCGAGCAGTACTTC.

This clonotype has at least ten counts. V usage is TRBV20-1 and J usage is TRBJ2-2, with a tentative D call TRBD1 (6 bases). Germline assignment: CDR1 DFQATT and CDR2 SNEGSKA (reference sequence). The CDR3 is made up of 13 amino acids. Trimming stripped 6 bases from V and 0 bases from J, with 8 bases between. CDR3 sequence: CSAPGANTGELFF. The CDR3 bases are TGCAGTGCCCCAGGGGCGAACACCGGGGAGCTGTTTTTT.

This clonotype was observed at least ten times. Its ends do not fully match the called genes, so a read error is possible. The V gene is TRBV7-2, the J gene TRBJ1-1; D unclear. CDR1 and CDR2 (germline): SGHTA, FQGNSA. The CDR3 totals 16 residues. The CDR3 here is CASSLAGGRLNTEVFF. DNA for the CDR3: TGTGCCAGCAGCTTAGCGGGCGGCCGATTGAACACTGAAGTTTTCTTT.

This clonotype occurred many times. The chain combines TRBV7-8 with TRBJ2-1; the match to TRBD2 covers 10 bases. Losses at the gene ends were 1 base for V and 5 bases for J; bases not matched to a gene: 5. Germline assignment: CDR1 SGHVS and CDR2 FQNEAQ. This CDR3 has 16 residues. The CDR3 reads CASSLGFLAGDNEQFF. The DNA for the CDR3 is TGTGCCAGCAGCTTAGGTTTTCTAGCGGGGGACAATGAGCAGTTCTTC. The variable domain in full, completed from reference TRBV7-8 and TRBJ2-1, reads GAGVSQSPRYKVAKRGQDVALRCDPISGHVSLFWYQQALGQGPEFLTYFQNEAQLDKSGLPSDRFFAERPEGSVSTLKIQRTQQEDSAVYLCASSLGFLAGDNEQFFGPGTRLTVL.